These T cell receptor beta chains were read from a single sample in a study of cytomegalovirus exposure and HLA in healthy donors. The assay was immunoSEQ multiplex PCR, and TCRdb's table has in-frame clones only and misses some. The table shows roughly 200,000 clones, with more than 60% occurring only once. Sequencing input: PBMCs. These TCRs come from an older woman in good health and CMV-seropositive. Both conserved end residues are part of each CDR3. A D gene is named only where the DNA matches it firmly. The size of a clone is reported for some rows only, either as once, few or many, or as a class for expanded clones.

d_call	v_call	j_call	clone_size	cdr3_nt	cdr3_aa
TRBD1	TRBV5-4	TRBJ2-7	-	TGTGCCAGCAGCAGAATATCCGGGACAGTGTACTTC	CASSRISGTVYF
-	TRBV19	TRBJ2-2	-	TGTGCCAGTAGTATTCGGACAGCCGGGGAGCTGTTTTTT	CASSIRTAGELFF
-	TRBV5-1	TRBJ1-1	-	TGCGCCAGCATGGGGGAGTCCACAGGGCCGAACACTGAAGCTTTCTTT	CASMGESTGPNTEAFF
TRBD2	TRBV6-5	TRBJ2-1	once	TGTGCCAGCAGTTCCCTAGCGGGATTCTTCAATGAGCAGTTCTTC	CASSSLAGFFNEQFF
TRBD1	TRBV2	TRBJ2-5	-	TGTGCCAGCAGTGAAACCTGGGGGACAGGGGGCCACAAGTACTTC	CASSETWGTGGHKYF
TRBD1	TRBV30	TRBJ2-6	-	TGTGCCTGGAGTGCGCCGACAGGGTGGGGCTCTGGGGCCAACGTCCTGACTTTC	CAWSAPTGWGSGANVLTF
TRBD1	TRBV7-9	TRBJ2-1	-	TGTGCCCCCGGGACAGGTAGCGGTGAGCAGTTCTTC	CAPGTGSGEQFF
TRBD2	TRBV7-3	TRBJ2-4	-	TGTGCCAGCAGCTTAGCGGGAGGGCCCCGAGGCAGTCAGTACTTC	CASSLAGGPRGSQYF
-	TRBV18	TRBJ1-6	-	TGTGCCAGCTCACCTCGACAAAATTCACCCCTCCACTTT	CASSPRQNSPLHF
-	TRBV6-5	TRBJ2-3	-	TGTGCCAGCAGTTACGCCCAGGGTAGAGATACGCAGTATTTT	CASSYAQGRDTQYF
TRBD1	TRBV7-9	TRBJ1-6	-	TGTGCCAGCACCCCCTTCGGGACAGCTAATTCACCCCTCCACTTT	CASTPFGTANSPLHF
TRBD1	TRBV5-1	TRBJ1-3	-	TGCGCCAGCAGCGTGGATCCGGGACAGGGGAACTCTGGAAACACCATATATTTT	CASSVDPGQGNSGNTIYF
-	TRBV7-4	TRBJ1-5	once	TGTGCCAGCAGCTTGAAATGGGGGGTGAAAAATTATAGCAATCAGCCCCAGCATTTT	CASSLKWGVKNYSNQPQHF
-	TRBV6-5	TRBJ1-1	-	TGTGCCAGCAGTTACACCCGGACTATGAACACTGAAGCTTTCTTT	CASSYTRTMNTEAFF
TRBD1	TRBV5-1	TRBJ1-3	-	TGCGCCAGCAGCGTGGACAGGGGTCCTGGAAACACCATATATTTT	CASSVDRGPGNTIYF
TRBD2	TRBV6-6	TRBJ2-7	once	TGTGCCAGCAGTTTACGAAGTAGCGGGAGCTACGAGCAGTACTTC	CASSLRSSGSYEQYF
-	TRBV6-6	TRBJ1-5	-	TGTGCCAGCCTAGGGCAGGGCCAGAGTCAGCCCCAGCATTTT	CASLGQGQSQPQHF
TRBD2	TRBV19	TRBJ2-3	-	TGTGCCAGTAGTATGGGACTAGCGGCCCCCAGTACGCAGTATTTT	CASSMGLAAPSTQYF
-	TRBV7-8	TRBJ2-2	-	TGTGCCAGCAGTCTTAGTTTCGGGGGTGCGAACACCGGGGAGCTGTTTTTT	CASSLSFGGANTGELFF
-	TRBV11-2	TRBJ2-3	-	TGTGCCAGCACCAACTGGGGGCAGGGAGATACGCAGTATTTT	CASTNWGQGDTQYF
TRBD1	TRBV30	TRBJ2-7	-	TGTGCCTGGAGCCGAACGGACAGGGGGTTTGAGCAGTACTTC	CAWSRTDRGFEQYF
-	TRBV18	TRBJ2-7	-	TGTGCCAGCTCACCTGGTCTGCGGGAGCAGTACTTC	CASSPGLREQYF
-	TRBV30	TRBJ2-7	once	TGTGCCTGGGGCAGACTCTACGAGCAGTACTTC	CAWGRLYEQYF
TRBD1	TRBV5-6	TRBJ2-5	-	TGTGCCAGCAGACCCGGGACAGGGGGAGAGACCCAGTACTTC	CASRPGTGGETQYF
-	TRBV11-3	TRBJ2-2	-	TGTGCCAGCAGCTTAGTCGGCACCGGGGAGCTGTTTTTT	CASSLVGTGELFF
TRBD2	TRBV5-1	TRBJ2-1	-	TGCGCCAGCAGCTTGGTCAGCGGGAGTTCCTACAATGAGCAGTTCTTC	CASSLVSGSSYNEQFF
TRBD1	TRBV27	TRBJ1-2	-	TGTGCCAGCAGGCCCATACTCAGGGGGCGAGGAGATTTTGGCTACACCTTC	CASRPILRGRGDFGYTF
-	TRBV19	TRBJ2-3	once	TGTGCCAGTAGTATAGTCGCACTCAGCACAGATACGCAGTATTTT	CASSIVALSTDTQYF
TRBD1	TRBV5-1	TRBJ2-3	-	TGCGCCAGCAGCGAGGGACAGCTAGGGACAGATACGCAGTATTTT	CASSEGQLGTDTQYF
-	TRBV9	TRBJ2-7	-	TGTGCCAGCAGCGTAAATTCTGCGAGTAACTACGAGCAGTACTTC	CASSVNSASNYEQYF
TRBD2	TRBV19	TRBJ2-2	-	TGTGCCAGTAGTATAGGTAGCGGGGGGGCCCGTACCGGGGAGCTGTTTTTT	CASSIGSGGARTGELFF
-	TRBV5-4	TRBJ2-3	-	TGTGCCAGCAGCTTGGACTTAGATACGCAGTATTTT	CASSLDLDTQYF
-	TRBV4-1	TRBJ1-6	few	TGCGCCAGCAGCGGATGGACAGACCCAAATTCACCCCTCCACTTT	CASSGWTDPNSPLHF
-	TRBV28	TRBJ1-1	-	TGTGCCAGCAGACCCGGGAGCATGAACACTGAAGCTTTCTTT	CASRPGSMNTEAFF
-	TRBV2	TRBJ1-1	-	TGTGCCAGCACTTATGAGGGCACTGAAGCTTTCTTT	CASTYEGTEAFF
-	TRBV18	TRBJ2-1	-	TGTGCCAGCTCACCTCCCGGGATTTCGTACAATGAGCAGTTCTTC	CASSPPGISYNEQFF
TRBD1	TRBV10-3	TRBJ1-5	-	TGTGCCATCAGTAAGGGACAGGATAGCAATCAGCCCCAGCATTTT	CAISKGQDSNQPQHF
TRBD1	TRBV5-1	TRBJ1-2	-	TGCGCCAGCAGCCTAACAGGGGGCGTTCCATATGGCTACACCTTC	CASSLTGGVPYGYTF
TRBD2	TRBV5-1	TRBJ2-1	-	TGCGCCAGCAGCTTACTAGCGGGCCCCTACAATGAGCAGTTCTTC	CASSLLAGPYNEQFF
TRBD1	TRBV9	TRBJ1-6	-	TGTGCCAGCAGCGAAATACCGGGACAGGGTTCACCCCTCCACTTT	CASSEIPGQGSPLHF
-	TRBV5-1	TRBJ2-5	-	TGCGCCAGCAGCTTGCAACTCCAAGAGACCCAGTACTTC	CASSLQLQETQYF
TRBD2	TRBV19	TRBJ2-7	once	TGTGCCAGTAGTATGCGGGGGAGCTCCTACGAGCAGTACTTC	CASSMRGSSYEQYF
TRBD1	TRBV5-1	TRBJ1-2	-	TGCGCCAGCAGCTTTGGACAGGGGGCCGATGGCTACACCTTC	CASSFGQGADGYTF
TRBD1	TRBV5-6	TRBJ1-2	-	TGTGCCAGCAGCAGAACAGGGGGCTATGGCTACACCTTC	CASSRTGGYGYTF
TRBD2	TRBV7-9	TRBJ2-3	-	TGTGCCAGCAGTACGGGGGGGGATACGCAGTATTTT	CASSTGGDTQYF
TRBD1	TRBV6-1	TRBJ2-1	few	TGTGCCACCACCGGGACAGGGCTCAATGAGCAGTTCTTC	CATTGTGLNEQFF
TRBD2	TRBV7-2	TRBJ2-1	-	TGTGCCAGCAGTCCCGGGGGGGCCGTTTTTTATGAGCAGTTCTTC	CASSPGGAVFYEQFF
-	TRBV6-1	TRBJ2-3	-	TGTGCCAGCTTAAAAGGGGGCACAGATACGCAGTATTTT	CASLKGGTDTQYF